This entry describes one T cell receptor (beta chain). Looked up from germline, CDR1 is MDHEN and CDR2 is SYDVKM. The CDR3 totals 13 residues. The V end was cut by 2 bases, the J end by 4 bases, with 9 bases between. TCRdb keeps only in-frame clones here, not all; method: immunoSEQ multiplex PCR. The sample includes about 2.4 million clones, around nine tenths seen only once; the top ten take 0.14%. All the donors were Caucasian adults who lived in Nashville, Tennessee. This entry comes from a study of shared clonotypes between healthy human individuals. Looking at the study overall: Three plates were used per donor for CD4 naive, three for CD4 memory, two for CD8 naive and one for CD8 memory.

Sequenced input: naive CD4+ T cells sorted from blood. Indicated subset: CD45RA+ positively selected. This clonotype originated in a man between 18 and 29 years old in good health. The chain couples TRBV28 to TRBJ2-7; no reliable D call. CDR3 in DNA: TGTGCCAGCAGTTTAACGACATCATACGAGCAGTACTTC. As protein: CASSLTTSYEQYF.